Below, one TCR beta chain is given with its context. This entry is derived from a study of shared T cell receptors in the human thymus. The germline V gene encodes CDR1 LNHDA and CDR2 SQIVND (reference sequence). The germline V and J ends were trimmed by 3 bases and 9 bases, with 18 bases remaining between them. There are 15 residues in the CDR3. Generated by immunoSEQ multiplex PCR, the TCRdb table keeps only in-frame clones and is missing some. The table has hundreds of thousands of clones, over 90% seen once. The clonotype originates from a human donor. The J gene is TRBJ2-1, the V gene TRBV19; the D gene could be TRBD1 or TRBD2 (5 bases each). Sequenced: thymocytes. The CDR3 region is CASSMNLGEDTEQFF. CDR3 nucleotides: TGTGCCAGTAGTATGAATTTGGGGGAAGACACTGAGCAGTTCTTC.